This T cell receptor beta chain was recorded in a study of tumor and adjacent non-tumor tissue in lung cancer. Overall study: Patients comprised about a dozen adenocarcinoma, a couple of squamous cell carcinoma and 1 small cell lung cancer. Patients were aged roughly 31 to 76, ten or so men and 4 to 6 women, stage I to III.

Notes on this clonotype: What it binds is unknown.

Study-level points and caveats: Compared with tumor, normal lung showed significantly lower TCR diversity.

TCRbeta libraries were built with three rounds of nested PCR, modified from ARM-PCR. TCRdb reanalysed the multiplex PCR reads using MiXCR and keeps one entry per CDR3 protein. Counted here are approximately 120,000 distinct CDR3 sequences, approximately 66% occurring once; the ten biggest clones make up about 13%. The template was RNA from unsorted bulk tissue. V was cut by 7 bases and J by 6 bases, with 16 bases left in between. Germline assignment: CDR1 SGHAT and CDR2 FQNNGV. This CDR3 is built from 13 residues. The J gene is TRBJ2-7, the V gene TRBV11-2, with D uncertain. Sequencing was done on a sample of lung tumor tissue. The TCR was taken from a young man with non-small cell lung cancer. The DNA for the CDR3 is TGTGCCAGCAACTCAACATCTGATTCCGAGCAGTACTTC. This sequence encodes CASNSTSDSEQYF.